This passage covers 21 T cell receptor beta chains from one sample sequenced in a study of T cells in Graves' hyperthyroidism and ophthalmopathy. RNA transcripts were the template for amplifying TCR beta CDR3 regions. Researchers ran a first-round RT-PCR on the TCR CDR3 using the HTBI primer set. TCRdb reprocessed the multiplex PCR reads via MiXCR and lists one record per CDR3 protein. The sample shows about 530,000 distinct CDR3 sequences, 17% of them seen only once. The sequenced sample consisted of blood. These receptors all stem from a woman aged 18-29 years with Graves' ophthalmopathy.

The table lists this clonotype with many counts. The V and J genes are TRBV2 and TRBJ1-1; D not resolved. With 3 bases removed from V and 4 bases from J, the gap between germline ends came to 9 bases. The germline V gene has CDR1 SNHLY and CDR2 FYNNEI. This CDR3 contains 13 residues. The CDR3 DNA sequence: TGTGCCAGCAGTGAGGAGGTGGCCACTGAAGCTTTCTTT. This encodes CASSEEVATEAFF.

This clonotype was seen more than once but under ten times. The V call is TRBV19, the J call TRBJ2-1, with 14 positions matching TRBD2. This CDR3 is built from 16 residues. In germline, CDR1 is LNHDA, CDR2 SQIVND (reference sequence). V lost 2 bases, J lost 7 bases, and 4 bases stayed unmatched. The CDR3 DNA sequence: TGTGCCAGTAGTATAATCGGGACTAGCGGGGGAAATGAGCAGTTCTTC. The encoded protein is CASSIIGTSGGNEQFF.

This clonotype appeared many times. The chain recombines TRBV2 with TRBJ1-2; possible D gene TRBD1, 5 bases. Trimming removed 7 bases at V and 4 bases at J, with 16 bases between. The CDR3 sequence is 14 residues long. Germline values: CDR1 SNHLY, CDR2 FYNNEI. The CDR3 DNA sequence: TGTGCCAGCATGGGGGTAGGGACTGCCTATGGCTACACCTTC. It yields the protein CASMGVGTAYGYTF. Looking up the rest from reference TRBV2 and TRBJ1-2 gives the full variable domain: EPEVTQTPSHQVTQMGQEVILRCVPISNHLYFYWYRQILGQKVEFLVSFYNNEISEKSEIFDDQFSVERPDGSNFTLKIRSTKLEDSAMYFCASMGVGTAYGYTFGSGTRLTVV.

This clonotype has a count of ten or more. The rearrangement uses TRBV20-1 and TRBJ2-7; 7 bases are shared with TRBD1. The V gene's germline CDR1 is DFQATT and CDR2 SNEGSKA (reference sequence). This CDR3 contains 14 residues. V lost 1 base to trimming and J lost 9 bases; unmatched junction nucleotides: 12. CDR3 region: CSARAGTATLGQYF. The CDR3, as DNA: TGCAGTGCTAGAGCCGGGACAGCCACTTTGGGGCAGTACTTC.

This clonotype was counted at least ten times. One end of the junction does not line up with germline, which may come from a read error. The gene calls are TRBV3-1 and TRBJ2-1, with D tentatively TRBD1 (6 bases). Germline CDR1 LGHDT, CDR2 YNNKEL (reference sequence). The CDR3 has 18 amino acids. CDR3 in DNA: TGTGTCAGCAGCCAAGAAAAAGGGGGTCCAACACTTAACAATGAGCAGTTCTTC. Its protein is CVSSQEKGGPTLNNEQFF.

This clonotype was seen more than once but under ten times. V usage is TRBV6-1 and J usage is TRBJ1-6; tentative D call: TRBD1 (6 bases). V lost 6 bases and J 6 bases, leaving 18 bases between the germline ends. The CDR3 length is 16 residues. Germline-derived CDR1 and CDR2 are MNHNS and SASEGT. CDR3 DNA sequence: TGTGCCAGCAGAATAGGACAGCTAGGGGGTAATTCACCCCTCCACTTT. Encoded protein: CASRIGQLGGNSPLHF.

The chain recombines TRBV5-4 with TRBJ2-1; 12 positions agree with TRBD2. The CDR3 is 16 residues long. Germline assignment: CDR1 SGHNT and CDR2 YYREEE (reference sequence). V shed 3 bases and J 7 bases; nucleotides not matched to a gene: 8. Here the CDR3 DNA reads TGTGCCAGCAGCTGGGGAGGGACTAGCGGGTTGAATGAGCAGTTCTTC. This translates into CASSWGGTSGLNEQFF.

DNA of the CDR3: TGCAGTGTATGGCCGCCGAACACTGAAGCTTTCTTT. Translating gives CSVWPPNTEAFF. The genes are TRBV20-1 and TRBJ1-1, with D uncertain. V lost 7 bases, J lost 1 base, and 10 bases lay in between. The CDR3 is 12 residues long. The germline V gene has CDR1 DFQATT and CDR2 SNEGSKA (reference sequence).

The gene calls are TRBV4-1 and TRBJ2-1, with 8 bases that match TRBD2. Germline CDR1 MGHRA, CDR2 YSYEKL. The CDR3 length is 15 residues. Unmatched junction bases numbered 8, after V lost 0 bases and J lost 10 bases. This CDR3 is CASSQDAGLDREQFF. CDR3 coding DNA: TGCGCCAGCAGCCAAGACGCGGGACTAGACCGCGAGCAGTTCTTC.

This clonotype has ten or more counts. The CDR3 nucleotides read TGTGCCAGCAGCTTGGGGGTCAAGACCTACAATGAGCAGTTCTTC. This translates into CASSLGVKTYNEQFF. The chain combines TRBV11-3 with TRBJ2-1; D tentatively fits TRBD1 or TRBD2 (5 bases each). The V and J ends lost 3 bases and 2 bases respectively, with 11 bases between them. The CDR3 sequence is 15 residues long. Per germline, CDR1 SGHNT and CDR2 YENEEA.

This chain links TRBV27 with TRBJ2-7; the D gene is possibly TRBD1 (5 bases). The CDR3 sequence is 13 residues long. V was shortened by 7 bases and J by 3 bases, with 13 bases between the two germline ends. Germline values: CDR1 MNHEY, CDR2 SMNVEV (reference sequence). CDR3 in DNA: TGTGCCAGCAATTCCTTGCAGGGCTACGAGCAGTACTTC. This encodes CASNSLQGYEQYF.

Ten or more counts support this clonotype. The rearrangement links TRBV5-1 to TRBJ2-5; TRBD2 aligns across 15 bases. The CDR3 consists of 17 residues. Unmatched junction bases numbered 9, after V lost 5 bases and J lost 4 bases. Germline V lookup: CDR1 SGHRS, CDR2 YFSETQ. CDR3 in amino acids: CASSGLAGGPHVETQYF. CDR3 nucleotides: TGCGCCAGCAGTGGACTAGCGGGAGGGCCACATGTAGAGACCCAGTACTTC. The complete variable domain, with remaining parts taken from reference TRBV5-1 and TRBJ2-5, reads KAGVTQTPRYLIKTRGQQVTLSCSPISGHRSVSWYQQTPGQGLQFLFEYFSETQRNKGNFPGRFSGRQFSNSRSEMNVSTLELGDSALYLCASSGLAGGPHVETQYFGPGTRLLVL.

Ten or more counts support this clonotype. This CDR3 reads CASSLGHVGNQPQHF. CDR3 bases: TGTGCCAGCAGCTTAGGTCATGTAGGGAATCAGCCCCAGCATTTT. The chain joins TRBV11-2 to TRBJ1-5; D call uncertain. CDR3 length: 15 amino acids. Per the germline V gene, CDR1 is SGHAT and CDR2 is FQNNGV. The ends were cut back, 1 base at V and 4 bases at J, with 11 bases in the middle.

This clonotype was seen a handful of times. The CDR3 sequence: CASRADREEEKLFF. In DNA, the CDR3 is TGTGCCAGCAGGGCCGACAGGGAAGAAGAAAAACTGTTTTTT. This chain uses TRBV27 with TRBJ1-4, with 7 nucleotides matching TRBD1. The V gene's germline CDR1 is MNHEY and CDR2 SMNVEV (reference sequence). V lost 6 bases, J lost 8 bases, and 9 bases stayed unmatched. The CDR3 is 14 amino acids.

CDR3 in amino acids: CASSLTSGGPGETQYF. CDR3 bases: TGTGCCAGCAGTCTGACTAGCGGGGGGCCGGGAGAGACCCAGTACTTC. The chain employs TRBV13 and TRBJ2-5, with 13 bases identical to TRBD2. The V gene's germline CDR1 is PRHDT and CDR2 FYEKMQ (reference sequence). The CDR3 is made up of 16 amino acids. Trimming at V came to 6 bases and at J to 4 bases, leaving 8 bases not matched to a gene. The whole variable domain, filled in from reference TRBV13 and TRBJ2-5, reads AAGVIQSPRHLIKEKRETATLKCYPIPRHDTVYWYQQGPGQDPQFLISFYEKMQSDKGSIPDRFSAQQFSDYHSELNMSSLELGDSALYFCASSLTSGGPGETQYFGPGTRLLVL.

The sample holds a few counts of this clonotype. V and J are TRBV19 and TRBJ1-2; a possible D gene is TRBD1 (6 bases). Germline V lookup: CDR1 LNHDA, CDR2 SQIVND (reference sequence). V was cut by 4 bases and J by 3 bases, with 9 bases left in between. This CDR3 spans 13 amino acids. CDR3 DNA sequence: TGTGCCAGTAGTACGAACAGGGACTATGGCTACACCTTC. Translated, it gives CASSTNRDYGYTF. The full variable domain, completed using reference TRBV19 and TRBJ1-2, is DGGITQSPKYLFRKEGQNVTLSCEQNLNHDAMYWYRQDPGQGLRLIYYSQIVNDFQKGDIAEGYSVSREKKESFPLTVTSAQKNPTAFYLCASSTNRDYGYTFGSGTRLTVV.

This clonotype was detected many times. The chain employs TRBV27 and TRBJ1-2, with no clear D. The CDR3 has 15 amino acids. V gave up 3 bases and J gave up 6 bases, with 17 bases separating them. In germline, CDR1 is MNHEY, CDR2 SMNVEV (reference sequence). CDR3 residues: CASSFSIQKKDGYTF. The CDR3 region has the DNA TGTGCCAGCAGTTTTTCCATACAGAAGAAGGATGGCTACACCTTC.

The table lists this clonotype with a count of one. One junction end does not reproduce the germline sequence, and a read error may be involved. CDR3 sequence (DNA): TGTGCCAGTAGGACGACAGGGTCCTCCTGCGAGCAGTACTTC. Translation gives CASRTTGSSCEQYF. The J gene is TRBJ2-7, the V gene TRBV19; 7 nucleotides agree with TRBD1. Looked up from germline, CDR1 is LNHDA and CDR2 is SQIVND (reference sequence). The CDR3 is made up of 14 amino acids. Based on the CDR3 plus reference TRBV19 and TRBJ2-7, the full variable domain is DGGITQSPKYLFRKEGQNVTLSCEQNLNHDAMYWYRQDPGQGLRLIYYSQIVNDFQKGDIAEGYSVSREKKESFPLTVTSAQKNPTAFYLCASRTTGSSCEQYFGPGTRLTVT.

This clonotype appeared many times. The rearrangement links TRBV3-1 to TRBJ2-5; D may be TRBD1 (5 bases). The CDR3 runs 13 residues. V dropped 9 bases and J dropped 5 bases, with 16 bases sitting between them. Germline loops: CDR1 LGHDT, CDR2 YNNKEL (reference sequence). In DNA, the CDR3 is TGTGCCAGAAGGGCGTCAGGGAAGGAGACCCAGTACTTC. Protein product: CARRASGKETQYF.

This clonotype was recorded only once. The genes are TRBV28 and TRBJ1-4; weak D call: TRBD1 (5 bases). V was cut by 7 bases and J by 5 bases, with 17 bases left in between. From germline, CDR1 is MDHEN and CDR2 SYDVKM. This CDR3 comprises 15 residues. The CDR3, as DNA: TGTGCCAGCACCCAGGGAGAAAGCTACAATGAAAAACTGTTTTTT. It encodes CASTQGESYNEKLFF.

The J gene is TRBJ1-1, the V gene TRBV15; D remains ambiguous. CDR1 and CDR2 from the germline V gene are LNHNV and YYDKDF (reference sequence). V was clipped by 0 bases and J by 11 bases, with 7 bases between them. This CDR3 is built from 11 residues. This CDR3 is CATSRDSWAFF. For the CDR3, the DNA is TGTGCCACCAGCAGAGATAGCTGGGCTTTCTTT.